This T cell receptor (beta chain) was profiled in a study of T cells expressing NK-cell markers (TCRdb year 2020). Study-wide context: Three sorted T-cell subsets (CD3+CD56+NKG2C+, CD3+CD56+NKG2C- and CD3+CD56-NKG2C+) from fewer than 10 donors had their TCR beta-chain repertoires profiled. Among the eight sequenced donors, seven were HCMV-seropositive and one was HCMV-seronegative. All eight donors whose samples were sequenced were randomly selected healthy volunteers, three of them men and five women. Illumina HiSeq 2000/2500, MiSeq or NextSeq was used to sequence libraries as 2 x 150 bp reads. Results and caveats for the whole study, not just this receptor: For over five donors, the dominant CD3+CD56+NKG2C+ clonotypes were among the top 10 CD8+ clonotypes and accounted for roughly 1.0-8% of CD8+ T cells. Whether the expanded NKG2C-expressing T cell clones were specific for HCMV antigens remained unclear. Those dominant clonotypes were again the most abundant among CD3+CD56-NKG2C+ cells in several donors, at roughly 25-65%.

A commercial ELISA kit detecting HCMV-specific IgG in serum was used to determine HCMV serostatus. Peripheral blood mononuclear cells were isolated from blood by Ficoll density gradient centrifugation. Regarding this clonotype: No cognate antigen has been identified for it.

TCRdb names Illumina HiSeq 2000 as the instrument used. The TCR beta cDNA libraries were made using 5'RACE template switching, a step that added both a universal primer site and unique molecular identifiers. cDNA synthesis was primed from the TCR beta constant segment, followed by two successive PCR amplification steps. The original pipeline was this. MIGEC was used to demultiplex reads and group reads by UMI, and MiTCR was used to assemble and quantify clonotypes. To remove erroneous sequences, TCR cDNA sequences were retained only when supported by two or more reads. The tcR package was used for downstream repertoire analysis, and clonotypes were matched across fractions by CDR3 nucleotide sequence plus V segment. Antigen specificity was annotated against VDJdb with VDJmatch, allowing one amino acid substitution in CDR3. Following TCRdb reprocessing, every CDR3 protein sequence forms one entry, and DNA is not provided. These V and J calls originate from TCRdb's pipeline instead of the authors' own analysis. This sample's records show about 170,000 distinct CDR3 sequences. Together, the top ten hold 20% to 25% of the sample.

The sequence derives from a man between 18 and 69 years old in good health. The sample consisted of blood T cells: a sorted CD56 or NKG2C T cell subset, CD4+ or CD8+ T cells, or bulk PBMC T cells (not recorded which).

This receptor carries the CDR3 CSVEGLDYGYTF. The chain was built from TRBV29-1 and TRBJ1-2. Reading the germline V gene gives CDR1 SQVTM and CDR2 ANQGSEA. Including cysteine and phenylalanine, the CDR3 has 12 amino acids. No coding sequence is recorded.